A selection of T cell receptor beta chains follows, all from one sample in a study of shared clonotypes between healthy human individuals. TCRdb keeps only in-frame clones here, not all; method: immunoSEQ multiplex PCR. This sample has over a million clones, with roughly 74% found just once. Sequencing was carried out using memory CD4+ T cells from PBMCs. These receptors were collected from a man younger than 35 in good health. Some clones in this sample may be carry-over from other donors' samples. Both conserved end residues are part of each CDR3. Each record gives: clone size, J gene, D gene, V gene, CDR3 protein, CDR3 DNA. D genes are given only for firm matches. Only some rows state a clone size, as once, few, many or a class for expanded clones.

>NA|TRBJ1-4|NA|TRBV5-1
CASSFTGAWNEKLFF
TGCGCCAGCAGCTTCACGGGGGCGTGGAATGAAAAACTGTTTTTT
>few|TRBJ1-2|NA|TRBV6-6
CASTLGGVGYTF
TGTGCCAGCACCCTGGGAGGGGTTGGCTACACCTTC
>NA|TRBJ2-2|NA|TRBV27
CASSLYTGELFF
TGTGCCAGCAGTCTCTACACCGGGGAGCTGTTTTTT
>NA|TRBJ2-2|TRBD2|TRBV4-2
CASSQGMTSGGTGELFF
TGTGCCAGCAGCCAAGGTATGACTAGCGGGGGCACCGGGGAGCTGTTTTTT
>once|TRBJ2-7|TRBD2|TRBV7-9
CASSLDLGRAVYEQYF
TGTGCCAGCAGCCTAGACCTCGGGAGGGCTGTCTACGAGCAGTACTTC
>NA|TRBJ2-1|TRBD2|TRBV11-3
CASSLGLAGDSSYNEQFF
TGTGCCAGCAGCCTCGGACTAGCGGGCGATAGCTCCTACAATGAGCAGTTCTTC
>NA|TRBJ2-1|NA|TRBV4-1
CASSELDLFDYNEQFF
TGCGCCAGCAGCGAACTAGACCTCTTTGACTACAATGAGCAGTTCTTC
>NA|TRBJ1-2|NA|TRBV28
CASRGGTYGYTF
TGTGCCAGCAGAGGCGGAACCTATGGCTACACCTTC
>NA|TRBJ2-2|NA|TRBV19
CASSTGMNTGELFF
TGTGCCAGTAGTACAGGGATGAACACCGGGGAGCTGTTTTTT
>NA|TRBJ1-3|NA|TRBV25-1
CASSEWRAGNTIYF
TGTGCCAGCAGTGAGTGGAGGGCTGGAAACACCATATATTTT
>once|TRBJ2-2|TRBD2|TRBV5-4
CASSNRNSGSAGELFF
TGTGCCAGCAGCAACCGAAATAGCGGGAGCGCCGGGGAGCTGTTTTTT
>NA|TRBJ2-7|TRBD2|TRBV2
CASWAGGLYEQYF
TGTGCCAGCTGGGCGGGAGGACTGTACGAGCAGTACTTC
>few|TRBJ1-1|NA|TRBV7-2
CASSPSIEGTAFF
TGTGCCAGCAGCCCCTCGATTGAAGGGACGGCTTTCTTT
>NA|TRBJ1-2|NA|TRBV15
CATSRDLTGSNYGYTF
TGTGCCACCAGCAGAGATCTTACAGGGTCTAATTATGGCTACACCTTC
>NA|TRBJ2-2|NA|TRBV7-2
CASSLKTLGGELFF
TGTGCCAGCAGCTTAAAGACACTCGGAGGGGAGCTGTTTTTT
>once|TRBJ2-1|TRBD2|TRBV4-2
CASSPRLAGGPSEQFF
TGTGCCAGCAGCCCCAGACTAGCGGGAGGGCCTTCTGAGCAGTTCTTC
>once|TRBJ1-4|NA|TRBV2
CASIRSTNEKLFF
TGTGCCAGCATCCGCTCAACTAATGAAAAACTGTTTTTT
>NA|TRBJ2-7|TRBD2|TRBV6-5
CASTETSGAYEQYF
TGTGCCAGCACCGAGACTAGCGGGGCCTACGAGCAGTACTTC
>NA|TRBJ2-1|TRBD1|TRBV29-1
CSVEVDRRNEQFF
TGCAGCGTTGAAGTGGACAGGCGCAATGAGCAGTTCTTC
>many|TRBJ2-3|NA|TRBV28
CASSLLGTDTQYF
TGTGCCAGCAGTTTACTGGGCACAGATACGCAGTATTTT
>NA|TRBJ2-2|NA|TRBV25-1
CASSDLSRGATTGELFF
TGTGCCAGCAGTGACCTATCCAGGGGGGCGACCACCGGGGAGCTGTTTTTT
>NA|TRBJ2-7|NA|TRBV7-2
CASSLSLASYEQYF
TGTGCCAGCAGCTTGAGTCTAGCCTCCTACGAGCAGTACTTC
>few|TRBJ1-2|NA|TRBV7-2
CASSLKGQNYGYTF
TGTGCCAGCAGCTTAAAAGGACAGAACTATGGCTACACCTTC
>NA|TRBJ1-1|NA|TRBV28
CASSPMTGTNTEAFF
TGTGCCAGCAGTCCTATGACAGGAACGAACACTGAAGCTTTCTTT
>many|TRBJ2-1|TRBD2|TRBV7-8
CASSHSGGNYNEQFF
TGTGCCAGCAGCCATAGCGGGGGCAACTACAATGAGCAGTTCTTC
>NA|TRBJ2-7|TRBD2|TRBV4-1
CASSQDSSAGGLRTTYEQYF
TGCGCCAGCAGCCAAGATTCGTCAGCGGGAGGCCTCCGGACGACCTACGAGCAGTACTTC
>few|TRBJ1-5|NA|TRBV9
CASSVAGRGDQPQHF
TGTGCCAGCAGCGTAGCAGGCAGGGGTGATCAGCCCCAGCATTTT
>NA|TRBJ2-5|NA|TRBV7-6
CASSLASGFGETQYF
TGTGCCAGCAGCTTAGCGTCGGGGTTCGGGGAGACCCAGTACTTC
>NA|TRBJ1-2|TRBD1|TRBV28
CASRLGGQKARGYTF
TGTGCCAGCAGATTGGGGGGACAGAAGGCCCGGGGCTACACCTTC
>once|TRBJ1-1|NA|TRBV5-1
CASSTGTSNTEAFF
TGCGCCAGCAGCACCGGGACATCGAACACTGAAGCTTTCTTT
>NA|TRBJ2-7|TRBD2|TRBV2
CASSEAAGGRVGEQYF
TGTGCCAGCAGTGAAGCTGCCGGCGGGAGGGTTGGAGAGCAGTACTTC
>NA|TRBJ2-1|TRBD1|TRBV19
CASRRDRGYNEQFF
TGTGCCAGCCGTCGGGACAGGGGTTACAATGAGCAGTTCTTC
>NA|TRBJ1-3|TRBD1|TRBV5-1
CASSSGTGTGNTIYF
TGCGCCAGCAGCTCGGGGACAGGCACTGGAAACACCATATATTTT
>NA|TRBJ1-4|NA|TRBV2
CASIEERGVGNEKLFF
TGTGCCAGCATCGAAGAGAGGGGGGTTGGAAATGAAAAACTGTTTTTT
>NA|TRBJ2-5|TRBD2|TRBV29-1
CSVASGRETQYF
TGCAGCGTCGCTTCCGGGAGGGAGACCCAGTACTTC
>NA|TRBJ2-7|NA|TRBV6-6
CASSTQGGSYEQYF
TGTGCCAGCTCAACCCAGGGAGGCTCCTACGAGCAGTACTTC
>NA|TRBJ2-2|NA|TRBV2
CASNRLNTGELFF
TGTGCCAGTAACAGGTTAAACACCGGGGAGCTGTTTTTT
>NA|TRBJ2-3|TRBD2|TRBV2
CANDRTSGNTDTQYF
TGTGCCAACGATAGGACTAGCGGGAACACAGATACGCAGTATTTT
>NA|TRBJ2-1|TRBD2|TRBV7-3
CASSLKSGGYNEQFF
TGTGCCAGCAGCTTAAAAAGCGGGGGCTACAATGAGCAGTTCTTC
>NA|TRBJ1-5|NA|TRBV7-8
CASSFDRTHNQPQHF
TGTGCCAGCAGCTTTGACAGAACTCACAATCAGCCCCAGCATTTT